The 19 T cell receptor beta chains in this list originate from one sample, sequenced in a study of blood T cell repertoires in COVID-19 (dated by TCRdb to about 2020). The library was generated by the immunoSEQ multiplex PCR assay. The immuneACCESS repertoire file appears here via TCRdb, limited to in-frame rearrangements. These files lack a portion of the clones; in checked studies, under half of the deficit traces to unresolved V genes, and the cause of the others is not known. Present in this sample are hundreds of thousands of clones, approximately 88% of which were seen just once. The ten largest clones take up roughly 6% of the sample. Sequencing used peripheral blood. The receptors were sampled from a man in his 60s who had recovered from COVID-19.

This chain joins TRBV6-5 and TRBJ2-3; 9 bases agree with TRBD1. Looked up from germline, CDR1 is MNHEY and CDR2 is SVGAGI. The CDR3 is 14 residues long. The V gene end was trimmed by 6 bases and the J gene end by 4 bases; junction bases not matched to a gene: 5. CDR3 loop: CASRRTGEADTQYF. CDR3 nucleotides: TGTGCCAGCAGACGGACAGGGGAAGCAGATACGCAGTATTTT.

The chain recombines TRBV6-1 with TRBJ1-1; 8 bases agree with TRBD1. CDR1 is MNHNS, CDR2 SASEGT, per germline. This CDR3 is built from 15 residues. Trimming at V came to 3 bases and at J to 0 bases, leaving 3 bases not matched to a gene. The CDR3 region has the DNA TGTGCCAGCAGTGAGAGGGGACAGGTGAACACTGAAGCTTTCTTT. Translating it yields CASSERGQVNTEAFF.

The V gene is TRBV11-2, the J gene TRBJ1-3, with D uncertain. Germline V gene data show CDR1 as SGHAT and CDR2 as FQNNGV. Trimming cost V 1 base and J 3 bases, with 7 bases left between them. The length of the CDR3 is 14 residues. The CDR3 spells CASSLGLNGNTIYF. CDR3 sequence (DNA): TGTGCCAGCAGCTTAGGTCTAAATGGAAACACCATATATTTT.

The J gene is TRBJ2-7, the V gene TRBV27; no reliable D call. Germline-derived CDR1 and CDR2 are MNHEY and SMNVEV (reference sequence). The CDR3 extends over 17 amino acids. The V gene lost 5 bases and the J gene lost 6 bases, with 26 bases spanning the gap. CDR3 DNA: TGTGCCAGCAGTCTCCTCGACAAAACCTTATCCCCCATCGAGCAGTACTTC. Its protein is CASSLLDKTLSPIEQYF.

This chain connects TRBV14 to TRBJ2-7; D unresolved. This CDR3 has 14 residues. The germline V gene encodes CDR1 SGHDN and CDR2 FVKESK. Trimming pared 2 bases from V and 1 base from J, leaving 9 bases between. CDR3 sequence: CASSQYVLSYEQYF. The DNA of the CDR3 is TGTGCCAGCAGCCAATATGTCCTTTCCTACGAGCAGTACTTC.

J is TRBJ1-2 and V is TRBV19; D not certain. The CDR3 has 14 amino acids. V was shortened by 0 bases and J by 6 bases, with 11 bases between the two germline ends. The germline gives CDR1 LNHDA, CDR2 SQIVND (reference sequence). The CDR3, as DNA: TGTGCCAGTAGTATAGATCTTCGAGGGAATGGCTACACCTTC. Translating it yields CASSIDLRGNGYTF. The variable domain in full, with the rest retrieved from reference TRBV19 and TRBJ1-2, is DGGITQSPKYLFRKEGQNVTLSCEQNLNHDAMYWYRQDPGQGLRLIYYSQIVNDFQKGDIAEGYSVSREKKESFPLTVTSAQKNPTAFYLCASSIDLRGNGYTFGSGTRLTVV.

V usage is TRBV6-5 and J usage is TRBJ2-1, with TRBD1 matching over 7 bases. The V segment lost 6 bases and the J segment 6 bases; nucleotides outside the gene matches: 11. The CDR3 has 15 amino acids. The germline V gene encodes CDR1 MNHEY and CDR2 SVGAGI. The CDR3 nucleotides read TGTGCCAGCAGGGTACCCGACAGGGTGCTCAATGAGCAGTTCTTC. It codes for CASRVPDRVLNEQFF.

This chain joins TRBV3-1 (or the pseudogene TRBV3-2) and TRBJ2-5; TRBD2 matches at 13 bases. The germline V gene encodes CDR1 LGHDT and CDR2 YNNKEL (reference sequence). Unmatched junction bases numbered 9, after V lost 0 bases and J lost 5 bases. CDR3 length: 18 residues. For the CDR3, the DNA is TGTGCCAGCAGCCAAGAGTTCGGGACTAGCGGGGAGGGGGAGACCCAGTACTTC. Translated, it gives CASSQEFGTSGEGETQYF.

The chain employs TRBV5-1 and TRBJ2-1; D possibly corresponds to TRBD1 (7 bases). CDR3 length equals 14 residues. V lost 0 bases to trimming and J lost 5 bases, with 9 bases between them. Germline V gene sequence: CDR1 SGHRS, CDR2 YFSETQ. The CDR3 reads CASSLARGDNEQFF. Written as DNA, the CDR3 is TGCGCCAGCAGCTTGGCCAGGGGGGACAATGAGCAGTTCTTC.

The chain carries TRBV6-1 and TRBJ2-2, with 7 bases that match TRBD2. CDR1 and CDR2 (germline): MNHNS, SASEGT. CDR3 length: 14 residues. J was trimmed by 7 bases and V by 3 bases; bases with no gene match: 5. The CDR3 reads CASSEREKGGELFF. In DNA, the CDR3 is TGTGCCAGCAGTGAGCGGGAGAAGGGCGGGGAGCTGTTTTTT.

This sequence joins TRBV27 and TRBJ1-2; 9 positions match TRBD1. Germline assignment: CDR1 MNHEY and CDR2 SMNVEV (reference sequence). With 6 bases clipped from V and 5 bases from J, the junction kept 16 bases outside the gene matches. There are 17 residues in the CDR3. In nucleotides, the CDR3 is TGTGCCAGCAGCCCTATGGACAGGGGCTTAACTTCTTATGGCTACACCTTC. Residues: CASSPMDRGLTSYGYTF.

The V gene is TRBV10-3, the J gene TRBJ2-3, with 8 bases matching TRBD2. This CDR3 is 17 amino acids long. The germline gives CDR1 ENHRY, CDR2 SYGVKD. With V trimmed by 2 bases and J by 0 bases, 7 bases remained unmatched. The CDR3 region has the DNA TGTGCCATCAGTGAGCCTAGGACTAGCACTAGCACAGATACGCAGTATTTT. As protein: CAISEPRTSTSTDTQYF.

V is TRBV11-2 and J is TRBJ2-7; 8 bases line up with TRBD2. J lost 0 bases, V lost 0 bases, and 1 base had no gene match. CDR1 is SGHAT, CDR2 FQNNGV, per germline. The CDR3 runs 15 residues. The CDR3 region has the DNA TGTGCCAGCAGCTTAGAGAGCGGGAGCTCCTACGAGCAGTACTTC. Its protein is CASSLESGSSYEQYF.

The rearrangement links TRBV7-6 to TRBJ2-7; D is possibly TRBD1 (5 bases). The length of the CDR3 is 15 residues. Germline V gene data show CDR1 as SGHVS and CDR2 as FNYEAQ. Trimming took 1 base from V and 2 from J, leaving 12 bases between them. The CDR3 region has the DNA TGTGCCAGCAGCTTAGGTCGGCTAGGGGCCTACGAGCAGTACTTC. This codes for CASSLGRLGAYEQYF.

The rearrangement uses TRBV25-1 and TRBJ1-2; weak D call: TRBD1 (6 bases). V lost 0 bases, J lost 2 bases, and 7 bases lay in between. The CDR3 extends over 14 amino acids. The germline V gene encodes CDR1 MGHDK and CDR2 SYGVNS. CDR3 loop: CASSEYGQNYGYTF. CDR3 nucleotides: TGTGCCAGCAGTGAATACGGACAGAACTATGGCTACACCTTC.

J is TRBJ2-3 and V is TRBV7-6, with 11 bases lining up with TRBD2. V shed 2 bases, J shed 5 bases, and the junction held 9 bases outside the gene matches. The CDR3 loop spans 17 amino acids. CDR1 and CDR2 from the germline V gene are SGHVS and FNYEAQ. The CDR3 sequence is CASSLTGLAGKGDTQYF. CDR3 nucleotide sequence: TGTGCCAGCAGCTTAACCGGACTAGCGGGCAAAGGAGATACGCAGTATTTT.

The chain employs TRBV4-3 and TRBJ2-7; 8 positions match TRBD1. Germline V gene data show CDR1 as LGHNA and CDR2 as YSLEER. The CDR3 is 13 amino acids. V trimming: 1 base; J trimming: 5 bases; junction bases outside the gene matches: 1. The CDR3 region has the DNA TGCGCCAGCAGCCAAGCAGGGGGCAACGAGCAGTACTTC. It codes for CASSQAGGNEQYF.

V and J are TRBV7-9 and TRBJ1-1; D perhaps matches TRBD1 (6 bases). This CDR3 contains 14 residues. Germline CDR1 is SEHNR and CDR2 is FQNEAQ (reference sequence). V lost 5 bases and J 1 base, leaving 11 bases between the germline ends. In DNA form, the CDR3 reads TGTGCCAGCAGCCCCCGACAGGAGAACACTGAAGCTTTCTTT. Translation gives CASSPRQENTEAFF.

The chain recombines TRBV28 with TRBJ2-7; 11 bases agree with TRBD1. Trimming took 6 bases from V and 4 from J; bases not matched to a gene: 8. CDR3 length: 15 amino acids. CDR1 and CDR2 from the germline V gene are MDHEN and SYDVKM. The CDR3 nucleotides are TGTGCCAGCAGCGCATCGGGACAGGGGGGTTACGAGCAGTACTTC. Encoded protein: CASSASGQGGYEQYF.